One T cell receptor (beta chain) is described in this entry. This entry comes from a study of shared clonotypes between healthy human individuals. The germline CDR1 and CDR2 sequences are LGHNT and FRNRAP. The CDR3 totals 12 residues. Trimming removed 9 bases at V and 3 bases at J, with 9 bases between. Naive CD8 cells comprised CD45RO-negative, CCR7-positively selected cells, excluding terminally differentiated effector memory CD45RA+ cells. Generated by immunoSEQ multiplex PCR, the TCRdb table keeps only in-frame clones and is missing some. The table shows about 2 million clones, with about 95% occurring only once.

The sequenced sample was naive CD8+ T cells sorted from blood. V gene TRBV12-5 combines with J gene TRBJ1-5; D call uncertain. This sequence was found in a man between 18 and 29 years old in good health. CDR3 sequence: CASQEDNQPQHF. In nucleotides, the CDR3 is TGTGCTAGCCAGGAGGACAATCAGCCCCAGCATTTT. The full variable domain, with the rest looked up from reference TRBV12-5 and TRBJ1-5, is DARVTQTPRHKVTEMGQEVTMRCQPILGHNTVFWYRQTMMQGLELLAYFRNRAPLDDSGMPKDRFSAEMPDATLATLKIQPSEPRDSAVYFCASQEDNQPQHFGDGTRLSIL.